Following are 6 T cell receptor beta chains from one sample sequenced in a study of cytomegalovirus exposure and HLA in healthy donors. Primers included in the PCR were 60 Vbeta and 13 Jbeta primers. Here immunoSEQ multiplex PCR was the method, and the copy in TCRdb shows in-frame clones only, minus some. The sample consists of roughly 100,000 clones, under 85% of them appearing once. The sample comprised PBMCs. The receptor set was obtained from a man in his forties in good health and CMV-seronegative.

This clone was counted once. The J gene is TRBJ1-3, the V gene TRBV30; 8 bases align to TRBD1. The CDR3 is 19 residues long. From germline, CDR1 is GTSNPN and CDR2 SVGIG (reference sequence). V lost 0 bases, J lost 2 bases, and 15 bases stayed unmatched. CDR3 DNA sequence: TGTGCCTGGAGTGTAAAGCCAGGGGGCTTTAGGGAAGCTGGAAACACCATATATTTT. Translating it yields CAWSVKPGGFREAGNTIYF.

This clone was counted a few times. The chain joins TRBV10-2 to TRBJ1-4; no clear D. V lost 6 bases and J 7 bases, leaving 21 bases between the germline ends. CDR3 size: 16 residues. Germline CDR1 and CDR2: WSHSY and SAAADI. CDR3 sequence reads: CASRDPQDHAFEKLFF. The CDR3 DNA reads TGCGCCAGCAGAGACCCCCAGGATCATGCTTTTGAAAAACTGTTTTTT.

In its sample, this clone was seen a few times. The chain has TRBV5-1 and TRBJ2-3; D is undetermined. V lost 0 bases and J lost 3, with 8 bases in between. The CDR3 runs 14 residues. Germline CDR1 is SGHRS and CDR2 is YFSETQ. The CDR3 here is CASSLGVDTDTQYF. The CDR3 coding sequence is TGCGCCAGCAGCTTGGGAGTAGATACAGATACGCAGTATTTT.

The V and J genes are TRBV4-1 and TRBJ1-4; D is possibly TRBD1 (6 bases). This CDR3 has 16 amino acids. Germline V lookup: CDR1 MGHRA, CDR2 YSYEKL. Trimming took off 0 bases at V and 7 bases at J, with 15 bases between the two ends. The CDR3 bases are TGCGCCAGCAGCCAAGATAGGGGGGGTACGGGTGAAAAACTGTTTTTT. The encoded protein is CASSQDRGGTGEKLFF.

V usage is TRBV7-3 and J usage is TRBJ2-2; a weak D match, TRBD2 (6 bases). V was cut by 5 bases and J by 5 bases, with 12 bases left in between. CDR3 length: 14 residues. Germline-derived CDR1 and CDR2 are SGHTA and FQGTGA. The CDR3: CASSPYGGTGELFF. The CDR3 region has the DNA TGTGCCAGCAGCCCATACGGGGGTACCGGGGAGCTGTTTTTT.

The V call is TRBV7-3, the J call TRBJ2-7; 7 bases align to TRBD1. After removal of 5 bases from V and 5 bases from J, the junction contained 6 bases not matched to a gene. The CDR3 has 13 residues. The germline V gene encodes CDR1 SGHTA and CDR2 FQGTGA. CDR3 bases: TGTGCCAGCAGCCCCAACAGGGGACACGAGCAGTACTTC. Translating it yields CASSPNRGHEQYF.